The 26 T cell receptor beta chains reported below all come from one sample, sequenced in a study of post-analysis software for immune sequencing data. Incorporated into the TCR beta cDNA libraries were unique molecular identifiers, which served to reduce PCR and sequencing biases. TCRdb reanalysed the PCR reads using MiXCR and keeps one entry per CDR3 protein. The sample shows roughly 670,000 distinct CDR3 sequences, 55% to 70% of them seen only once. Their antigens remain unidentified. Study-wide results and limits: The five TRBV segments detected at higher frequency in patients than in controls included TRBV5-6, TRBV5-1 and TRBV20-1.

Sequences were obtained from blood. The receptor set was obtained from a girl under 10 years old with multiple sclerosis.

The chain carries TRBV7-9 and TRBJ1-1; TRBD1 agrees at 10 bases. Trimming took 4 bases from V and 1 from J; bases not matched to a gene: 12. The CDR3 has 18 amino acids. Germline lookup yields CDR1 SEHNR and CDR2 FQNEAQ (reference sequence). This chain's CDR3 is CASSSSPGTGESNTEAFF. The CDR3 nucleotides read TGTGCCAGCAGCTCCTCCCCCGGGACAGGGGAGTCGAACACTGAAGCTTTCTTT. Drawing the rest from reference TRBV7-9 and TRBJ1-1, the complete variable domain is DTGVSQNPRHKITKRGQNVTFRCDPISEHNRLYWYRQTLGQGPEFLTYFQNEAQLEKSRLLSDRFSAERPKGSFSTLEIQRTEQGDSAMYLCASSSSPGTGESNTEAFFGQGTRLTVV.

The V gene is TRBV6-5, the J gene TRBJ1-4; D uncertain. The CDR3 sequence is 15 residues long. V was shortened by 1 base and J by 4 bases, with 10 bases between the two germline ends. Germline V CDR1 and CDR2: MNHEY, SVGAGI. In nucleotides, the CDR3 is TGTGCCAGCAGTTACTACTGGGGTGGTAATGAAAAACTGTTTTTT. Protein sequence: CASSYYWGGNEKLFF.

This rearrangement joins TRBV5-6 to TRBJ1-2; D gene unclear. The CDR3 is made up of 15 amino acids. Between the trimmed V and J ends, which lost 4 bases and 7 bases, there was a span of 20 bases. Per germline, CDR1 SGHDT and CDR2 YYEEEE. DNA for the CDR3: TGTGCCAGCAGCCCGGAAGGCAGTGAGTCTGGTGGCTACACCTTC. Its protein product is CASSPEGSESGGYTF. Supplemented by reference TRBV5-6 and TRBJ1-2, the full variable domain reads DAGVTQSPTHLIKTRGQQVTLRCSPKSGHDTVSWYQQALGQGPQFIFQYYEEEERQRGNFPDRFSGHQFPNYSSELNVNALLLGDSALYLCASSPEGSESGGYTFGSGTRLTVV.

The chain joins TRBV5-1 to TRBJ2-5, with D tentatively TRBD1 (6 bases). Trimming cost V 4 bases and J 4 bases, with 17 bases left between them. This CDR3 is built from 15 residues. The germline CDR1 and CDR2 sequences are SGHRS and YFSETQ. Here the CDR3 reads CASSAHPDSGETQYF. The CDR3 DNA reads TGCGCCAGCAGCGCCCACCCGGACAGTGGAGAGACCCAGTACTTC.

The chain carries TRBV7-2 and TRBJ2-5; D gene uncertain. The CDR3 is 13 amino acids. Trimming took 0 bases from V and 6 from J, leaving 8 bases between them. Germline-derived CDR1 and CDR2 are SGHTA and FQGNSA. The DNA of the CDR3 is TGTGCCAGCAGCTTAGCAGAATCCCAGACCCAGTACTTC. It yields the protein CASSLAESQTQYF.

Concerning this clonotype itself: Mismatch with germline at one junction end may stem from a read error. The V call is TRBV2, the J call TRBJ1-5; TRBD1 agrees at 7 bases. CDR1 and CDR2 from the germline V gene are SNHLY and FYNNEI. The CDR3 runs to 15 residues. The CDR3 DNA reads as TGTGCCCGCAGTCCTCAGGGGGTAGGCAATCAGCCCCAGCATTTT. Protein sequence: CARSPQGVGNQPQHF.

The CDR3 is CASSLAEGYGYTF. The CDR3 bases are TGCGCCAGCAGCTTGGCCGAGGGGTATGGCTACACCTTC. V gene TRBV5-1 combines with J gene TRBJ1-2; D might be TRBD1 (5 bases). The V gene's germline CDR1 is SGHRS and CDR2 YFSETQ. V gave up 0 bases and J gave up 5 bases, with 8 bases separating them. This CDR3 is 13 amino acids long.

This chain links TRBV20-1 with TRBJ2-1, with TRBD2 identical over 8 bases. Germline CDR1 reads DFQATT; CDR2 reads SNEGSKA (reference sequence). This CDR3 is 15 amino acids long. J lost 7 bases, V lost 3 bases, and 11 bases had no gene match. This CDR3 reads CSASAGAGGGNEQFF. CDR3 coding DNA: TGCAGTGCTAGCGCTGGGGCGGGGGGAGGAAATGAGCAGTTCTTC.

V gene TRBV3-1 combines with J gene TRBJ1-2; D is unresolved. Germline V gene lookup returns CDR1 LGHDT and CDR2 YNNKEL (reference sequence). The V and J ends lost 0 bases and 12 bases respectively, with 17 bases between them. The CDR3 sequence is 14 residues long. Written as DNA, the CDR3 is TGTGCCAGCAGCCAAGATCCGTCAGGTCATATCCACACCTTC. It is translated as CASSQDPSGHIHTF.

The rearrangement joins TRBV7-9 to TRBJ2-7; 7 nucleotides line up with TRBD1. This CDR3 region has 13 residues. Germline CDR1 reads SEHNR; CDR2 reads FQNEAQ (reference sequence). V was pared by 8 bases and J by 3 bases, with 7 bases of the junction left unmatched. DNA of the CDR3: TGTGCCAGCGACAGGGAACCATACTACGAGCAGTACTTC. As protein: CASDREPYYEQYF.

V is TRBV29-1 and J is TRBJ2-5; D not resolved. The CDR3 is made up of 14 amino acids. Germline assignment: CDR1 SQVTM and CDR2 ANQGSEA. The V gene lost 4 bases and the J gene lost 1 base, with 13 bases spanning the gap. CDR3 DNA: TGCAGCGTTGCTCCAAAGCGAGGCCAAGAGACCCAGTACTTC. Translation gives CSVAPKRGQETQYF. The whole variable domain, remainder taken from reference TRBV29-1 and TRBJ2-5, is SAVISQKPSRDICQRGTSLTIQCQVDSQVTMMFWYRQQPGQSLTLIATANQGSEATYESGFVIDKFPISRPNLTFSTLTVSNMSPEDSSIYLCSVAPKRGQETQYFGPGTRLLVL.

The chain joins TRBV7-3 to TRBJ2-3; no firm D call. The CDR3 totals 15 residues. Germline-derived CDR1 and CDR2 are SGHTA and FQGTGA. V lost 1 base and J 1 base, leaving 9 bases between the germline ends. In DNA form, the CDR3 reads TGTGCCAGCAGCTTAAGCCCGGAACGCACAGATACGCAGTATTTT. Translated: CASSLSPERTDTQYF.

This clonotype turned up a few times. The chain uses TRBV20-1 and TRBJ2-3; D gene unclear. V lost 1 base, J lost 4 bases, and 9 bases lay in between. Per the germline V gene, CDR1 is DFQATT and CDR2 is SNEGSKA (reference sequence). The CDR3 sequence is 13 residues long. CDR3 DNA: TGCAGTGCTAGAGGCCCCTTCCCAGATACGCAGTATTTT. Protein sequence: CSARGPFPDTQYF.

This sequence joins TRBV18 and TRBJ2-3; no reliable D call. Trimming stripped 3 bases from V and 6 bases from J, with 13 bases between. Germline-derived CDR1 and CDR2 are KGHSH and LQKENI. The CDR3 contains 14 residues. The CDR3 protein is CASSPVGSPDTQYF. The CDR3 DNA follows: TGTGCCAGCTCACCCGTTGGGTCCCCGGATACGCAGTATTTT.

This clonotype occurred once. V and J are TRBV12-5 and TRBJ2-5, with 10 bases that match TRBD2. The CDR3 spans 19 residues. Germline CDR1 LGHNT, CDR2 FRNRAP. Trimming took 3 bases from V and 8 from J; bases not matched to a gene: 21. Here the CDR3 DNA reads TGTGCTAGTGGTTTCAGCCTTGGTGCGCGGCTAGCGGGAGAGGGTACCCAGTACTTC. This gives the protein CASGFSLGARLAGEGTQYF.

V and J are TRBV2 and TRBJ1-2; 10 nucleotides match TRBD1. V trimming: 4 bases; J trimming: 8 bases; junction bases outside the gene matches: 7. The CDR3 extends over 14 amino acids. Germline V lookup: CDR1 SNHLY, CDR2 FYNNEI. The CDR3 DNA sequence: TGTGCCAGCAGTGCGGGACAGGGGCCCCACGGCTACACCTTC. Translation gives CASSAGQGPHGYTF.

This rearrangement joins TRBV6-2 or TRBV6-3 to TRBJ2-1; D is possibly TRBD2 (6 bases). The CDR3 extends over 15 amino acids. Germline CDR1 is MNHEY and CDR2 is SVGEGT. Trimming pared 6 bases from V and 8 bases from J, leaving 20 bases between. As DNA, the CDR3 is TGTGCCAGCAGCGAAGGCGGGACTCTCCCCCATGAGCAGTTCTTC. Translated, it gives CASSEGGTLPHEQFF.

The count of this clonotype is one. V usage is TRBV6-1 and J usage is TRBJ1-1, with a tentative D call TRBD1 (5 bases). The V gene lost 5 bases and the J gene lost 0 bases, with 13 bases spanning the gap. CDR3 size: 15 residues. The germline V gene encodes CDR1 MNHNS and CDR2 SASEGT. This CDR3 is CASSPKDKLNTEAFF. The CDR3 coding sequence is TGTGCCAGCAGTCCTAAGGACAAACTGAACACTGAAGCTTTCTTT.

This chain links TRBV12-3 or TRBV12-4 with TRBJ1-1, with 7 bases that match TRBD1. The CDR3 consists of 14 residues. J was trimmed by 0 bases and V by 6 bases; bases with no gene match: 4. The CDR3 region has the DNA TGTGCCAGCAGGGCTGACAGGGTGAACACTGAAGCTTTCTTT. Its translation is CASRADRVNTEAFF.

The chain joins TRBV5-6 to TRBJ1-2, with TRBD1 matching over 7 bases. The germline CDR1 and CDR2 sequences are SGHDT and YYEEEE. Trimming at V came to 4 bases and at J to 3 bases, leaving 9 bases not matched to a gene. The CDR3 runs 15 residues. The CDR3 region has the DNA TGTGCCAGCAGCGTGGCGGGACAGAACTACTATGGCTACACCTTC. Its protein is CASSVAGQNYYGYTF.

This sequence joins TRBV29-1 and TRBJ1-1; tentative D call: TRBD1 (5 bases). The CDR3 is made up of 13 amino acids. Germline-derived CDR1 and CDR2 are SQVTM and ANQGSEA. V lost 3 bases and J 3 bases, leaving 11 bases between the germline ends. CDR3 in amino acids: CSVEAGSHTEAFF. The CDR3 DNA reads TGCAGCGTTGAGGCAGGGAGCCACACTGAAGCTTTCTTT.

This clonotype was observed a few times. CDR3: CASSAEVTDTQYF. CDR3 bases: TGTGCCAGCAGCGCGGAGGTCACAGATACGCAGTATTTT. The chain recombines TRBV5-5 with TRBJ2-3, with a possible D match to TRBD2 (5 bases). V gave up 4 bases and J gave up 2 bases, with 8 bases separating them. CDR1 SGHKS and CDR2 YYEKEE come from the germline V gene (reference sequence). The CDR3 contains 13 residues.

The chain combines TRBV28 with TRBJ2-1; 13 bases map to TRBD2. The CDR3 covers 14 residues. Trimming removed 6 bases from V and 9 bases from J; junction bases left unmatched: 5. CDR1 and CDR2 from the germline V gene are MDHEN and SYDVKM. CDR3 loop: CASRTSGRGGEQFF. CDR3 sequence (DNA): TGTGCCAGCAGAACTAGCGGGAGGGGCGGTGAGCAGTTCTTC.

This chain's CDR3 is CASSPVDRGEQYF. CDR3 sequence (DNA): TGTGCCAGCAGCCCAGTGGACAGGGGAGAGCAGTACTTC. This rearrangement joins TRBV7-9 to TRBJ2-7; 9 bases are shared with TRBD1. CDR3 length: 13 amino acids. The J segment lost 7 bases and the V segment lost 5 bases, leaving 6 bases of the junction unmatched. From germline, CDR1 is SEHNR and CDR2 FQNEAQ (reference sequence).

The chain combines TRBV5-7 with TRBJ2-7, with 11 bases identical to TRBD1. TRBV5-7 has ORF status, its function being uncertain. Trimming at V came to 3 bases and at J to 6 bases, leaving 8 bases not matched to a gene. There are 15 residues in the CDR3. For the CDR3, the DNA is TGTGCCAGCAGCTGGGTCGGACAGGGGGCTATCGAGCAGTACTTC. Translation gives CASSWVGQGAIEQYF.

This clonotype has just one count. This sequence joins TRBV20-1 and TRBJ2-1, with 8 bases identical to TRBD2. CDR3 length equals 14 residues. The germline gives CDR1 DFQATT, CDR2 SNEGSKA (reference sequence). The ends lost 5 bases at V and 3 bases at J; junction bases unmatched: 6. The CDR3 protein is CSAYTSGGYNEQFF. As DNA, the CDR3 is TGCAGTGCTTATACTAGCGGAGGCTACAATGAGCAGTTCTTC.